Shown below are 17 T cell receptor beta chains from a single sample sequenced in a study of T cell changes during pregnancy in multiple sclerosis (dated by TCRdb to between 2017 and 2020). Library method: the immunoSEQ multiplex PCR assay. As stored in TCRdb, this immuneACCESS dataset retains in-frame rearrangements with V and J assigned. A fraction of the clones does not appear; measured against another copy, unresolved V genes explain less than half of the discrepancy, and the remainder lacks a known reason. A total of under 45,000 clones appear in this sample, about 88% of them only once. Under 5% of the sample rests with the top ten. The specimen was CD8+ T cells from peripheral blood mononuclear cells, collected in the first trimester of pregnancy. The receptor set was obtained from a female donor with multiple sclerosis, enrolled in a pregnancy study.

This clone was recorded only once. V and J are TRBV29-1 and TRBJ2-2; 7 bases map to TRBD1. CDR1 and CDR2 (germline): SQVTM, ANQGSEA. Trimming at V came to 5 bases and at J to 6 bases, leaving 9 bases not matched to a gene. This CDR3 is built from 14 residues. The CDR3 DNA reads TGCAGCGTTTTCACAGGGGAATCGGCCGGGGAGCTGTTTTTT. It codes for CSVFTGESAGELFF.

This clone was picked up one time. The V call is TRBV7-2, the J call TRBJ2-7, with a possible D match to TRBD1 (6 bases). CDR1 SGHTA and CDR2 FQGNSA come from the germline V gene. This CDR3 has 14 residues. The V end was cut by 1 base, the J end by 7 bases, with 14 bases between. The CDR3 nucleotides read TGTGCCAGCAGCTTAGATCAGGGGTGGGGTGAGCAGTACTTC. Its protein product is CASSLDQGWGEQYF. Full variable domain (missing parts from reference TRBV7-2 and TRBJ2-7): GAGVSQSPSNKVTEKGKDVELRCDPISGHTALYWYRQSLGQGLEFLIYFQGNSAPDKSGLPSDRFSAERTGGSVSTLTIQRTQQEDSAVYLCASSLDQGWGEQYFGPGTRLTVT.

This chain uses TRBV19 with TRBJ2-3; 9 bases agree with TRBD1. The germline V gene has CDR1 LNHDA and CDR2 SQIVND (reference sequence). Trimming at V came to 5 bases and at J to 4 bases, leaving 10 bases not matched to a gene. This CDR3 has 16 residues. CDR3 sequence reads: CASSPTGGVGADTQYF. CDR3 in DNA: TGTGCCAGTAGTCCGACAGGGGGAGTAGGTGCAGATACGCAGTATTTT.

This clone has a single count. V and J are TRBV9 and TRBJ2-1, with TRBD2 matching over 7 bases. In germline, CDR1 is SGDLS, CDR2 YYNGEE. CDR3 length: 16 amino acids. Trimming took 3 bases from V and 2 from J; bases not matched to a gene: 8. DNA for the CDR3: TGTGCCAGCAGCGGCGGGGGTGGGCGGGCCTACAATGAGCAGTTCTTC. Translation: CASSGGGGRAYNEQFF.

The V call is TRBV15, the J call TRBJ1-4; unclear D gene. The CDR3 contains 14 residues. Between the trimmed V and J ends, which lost 0 bases and 4 bases, there was a span of 6 bases. Germline lookup yields CDR1 LNHNV and CDR2 YYDKDF (reference sequence). CDR3 sequence: CATSRDSVNEKLFF. The CDR3 DNA follows: TGTGCCACCAGCAGAGATTCCGTTAATGAAAAACTGTTTTTT.

Only a few counts were recorded for this clone. The chain has TRBV19 and TRBJ2-7; possibly TRBD1 for D (5 bases). The CDR3 is 12 residues long. Germline CDR1 LNHDA, CDR2 SQIVND (reference sequence). V lost 8 bases and J lost 3, with 11 bases in between. Here the CDR3 DNA reads TGTGCCAGTGAGGATACAGGCTACGAGCAGTACTTC. Its translation is CASEDTGYEQYF.

The rearrangement links TRBV12-5 to TRBJ2-3, with 7 bases identical to TRBD2. Per the germline V gene, CDR1 is LGHNT and CDR2 is FRNRAP. The CDR3 sequence is 14 residues long. V lost 1 base to trimming and J lost 4 bases; unmatched junction nucleotides: 2. The CDR3 DNA sequence: TGTGCTAGTGGTTTGGGACTAGCCGCAGATACGCAGTATTTT. Encoded protein: CASGLGLAADTQYF. Combining the CDR3 with reference TRBV12-5 and TRBJ2-3 gives the whole variable domain DARVTQTPRHKVTEMGQEVTMRCQPILGHNTVFWYRQTMMQGLELLAYFRNRAPLDDSGMPKDRFSAEMPDATLATLKIQPSEPRDSAVYFCASGLGLAADTQYFGPGTRLTVL.

This chain connects TRBV27 to TRBJ1-4; TRBD1 is a possible D gene (5 bases). CDR1 and CDR2 from the germline V gene are MNHEY and SMNVEV (reference sequence). This CDR3 spans 14 amino acids. The ends were cut back, 2 bases at V and 3 bases at J, with 7 bases in the middle. The CDR3 loop reads CASSLGAANEKLFF. The CDR3 coding sequence is TGTGCCAGCAGTTTAGGGGCAGCTAATGAAAAACTGTTTTTT.

The chain carries TRBV6-5 and TRBJ1-1; no clear D gene. CDR3 length: 14 residues. From germline, CDR1 is MNHEY and CDR2 SVGAGI. V lost 2 bases to trimming and J lost 4 bases, with 11 bases between them. The CDR3 reads CASSYKEAGTEAFF. CDR3 sequence (DNA): TGTGCCAGCAGTTACAAGGAGGCAGGCACTGAAGCTTTCTTT.

The CDR3 coding sequence is TGTGCCAGCACCTTCCAGAGCGGGGGGCCCCCCGGGGAGCTGTTTTTT. Protein sequence: CASTFQSGGPPGELFF. The chain links TRBV5-5 to TRBJ2-2; 9 bases match TRBD2. The CDR3 contains 16 residues. Trimming took 6 bases from V and 6 from J; bases not matched to a gene: 12. CDR1 SGHKS and CDR2 YYEKEE come from the germline V gene (reference sequence).

J is TRBJ2-2 and V is TRBV2, with D unresolved. Trimming removed 4 bases at V and 5 bases at J, with 8 bases between. CDR1 is SNHLY, CDR2 FYNNEI, per germline. The length of the CDR3 is 13 residues. The CDR3 nucleotides are TGTGCCAGCAGTGCCCCGTATACCGGGGAGCTGTTTTTT. Its translation is CASSAPYTGELFF.

V is TRBV27 and J is TRBJ1-1, with 8 bases fitting TRBD1. This CDR3 region has 14 residues. Germline V gives CDR1 MNHEY, CDR2 SMNVEV (reference sequence). V gave up 3 bases and J gave up 1 base; unmatched junction bases: 1. The CDR3 sequence is CASSLTGANTEAFF. In nucleotides, the CDR3 is TGTGCCAGCAGTTTGACAGGGGCGAACACTGAAGCTTTCTTT.

The chain links TRBV6-5 to TRBJ1-6; TRBD1 might be the D (5 bases). CDR1 and CDR2 (germline): MNHEY, SVGAGI. Trimming shortened V by 0 bases and J by 8 bases, and 11 bases separated the two germline ends. CDR3 size: 15 residues. The CDR3 nucleotides are TGTGCCAGCAGTTACTCAGCAGGGAATTATTCACCCCTCCACTTT. Translated: CASSYSAGNYSPLHF.

The V call is TRBV4-3, the J call TRBJ2-1; tentatively, D is TRBD2 (7 bases). Germline CDR1 is LGHNA and CDR2 is YSLEER. CDR3 length: 19 amino acids. V was shortened by 3 bases and J by 5 bases, with 26 bases between the two germline ends. The DNA for the CDR3 is TGCGCCAGCAGCCACAGGGGTGGGGGGGAACTGCGGGGGAACAATGAGCAGTTCTTC. Translation: CASSHRGGGELRGNNEQFF.

The chain couples TRBV27 to TRBJ2-7; 8 positions match TRBD1. Germline values: CDR1 MNHEY, CDR2 SMNVEV (reference sequence). V trimming: 2 bases; J trimming: 3 bases; junction bases outside the gene matches: 6. The CDR3 contains 15 residues. CDR3 nucleotide sequence: TGTGCCAGCAGTTTAGAGGGGACAGGATACTACGAGCAGTACTTC. Its protein is CASSLEGTGYYEQYF.

This clone was counted a few times. The chain carries TRBV4-2 and TRBJ1-1; D ambiguous. Germline-derived CDR1 and CDR2 are LGHNA and YNFKEQ. This CDR3 has 13 residues. V lost 1 base and J lost 4, with 7 bases in between. The CDR3 reads CASSQARSTEAFF. DNA for the CDR3: TGTGCCAGCAGCCAAGCTCGGAGCACTGAAGCTTTCTTT.

The rearrangement joins TRBV2 to TRBJ2-4; D uncertain. With 8 bases removed from V and 0 bases from J, the gap between germline ends came to 14 bases. The CDR3 extends over 15 amino acids. Germline assignment: CDR1 SNHLY and CDR2 FYNNEI. CDR3 residues: CASFHFVKAKNIQYF. CDR3 bases: TGTGCCAGCTTTCACTTCGTTAAAGCCAAAAACATTCAGTACTTC. Full variable domain (rest looked up from reference TRBV2 and TRBJ2-4): EPEVTQTPSHQVTQMGQEVILRCVPISNHLYFYWYRQILGQKVEFLVSFYNNEISEKSEIFDDQFSVERPDGSNFTLKIRSTKLEDSAMYFCASFHFVKAKNIQYFGAGTRLSVL.